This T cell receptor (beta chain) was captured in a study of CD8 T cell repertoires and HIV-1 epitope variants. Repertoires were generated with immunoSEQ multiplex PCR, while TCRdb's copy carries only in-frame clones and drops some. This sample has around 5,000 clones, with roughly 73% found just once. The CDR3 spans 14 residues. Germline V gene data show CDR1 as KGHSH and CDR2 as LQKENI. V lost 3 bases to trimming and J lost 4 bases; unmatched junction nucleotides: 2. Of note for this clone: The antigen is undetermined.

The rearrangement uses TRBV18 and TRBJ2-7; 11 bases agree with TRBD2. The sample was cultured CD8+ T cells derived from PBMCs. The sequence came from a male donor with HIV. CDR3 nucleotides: TGTGCCAGCTCACCCGGGACTAGCGGTTACGAGCAGTACTTC. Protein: CASSPGTSGYEQYF.